This TCR beta chain comes out of a study of identical twins (TCRdb year 2016). Concerning the study at large: TCR alpha and beta repertoires from monozygotic twins, unrelated adults of various ages and cord blood were deep-sequenced to test whether fetal clonotypes persist. To rule out contamination, the twin experiments were replicated at different times with different library preparation protocols.

The CDR3, from cysteine to phenylalanine, totals 12 residues. Of all the DNA, just the CDR3 is kept, 36 bases in frame from base 1. Based on the germline V gene, the CDR1 and CDR2 sequences are MGHRA and YSYEKL. V sheds 1 base and J sheds 12 bases, leaving 10 bases between their ends. Findings and caveats that apply to the study as a whole: Compared with coincidental sharing between unrelated individuals, out-of-frame TCR alpha sequences shared between twins showed an excess of sequences with low generation probability. Zero-insertion analyses could be partly confounded by invariant T cells such as MAIT and iNKT, though diverse VJ usage argued against such confounding for most clonotypes. Because the same donors could not be followed over many years, the conclusions depended on cross-sectional statistical analysis. Fewer insertions were carried by abundant cord blood beta clonotypes; a weaker similar trend was observed in young adult naive repertoires, while no such trend was observed in memory repertoires. Out-of-frame TCR alpha sharing in monozygotic twins was systematically underestimated by recombination models, whereas sharing between unrelated individuals was in agreement with the recombination models. Excess twin sharing in beta out-of-frame sequences was weaker because fewer shared sequences lowered the signal-to-noise ratio.

Every donor in the study was a healthy Caucasian. Libraries were made using 5' RACE. The data were produced on an Illumina HiSeq 2000. A universal primer binding site was introduced by template switching, and a unique molecular identifier was present in the final cDNA, enabling accurate counting of TCR cDNA molecules. Specific primers in the conserved constant-segment region were used to synthesize first-strand cDNA for TCR alpha and beta chains. Each cDNA library was double barcoded, with a SMART-Mk sample barcode plus Illumina barcodes, to control for contamination. TruSeq adapter sequences along with Illumina sample barcodes were introduced in two successive PCR steps. TCR alpha and beta cDNA libraries were sequenced on the Illumina HiSeq platform with custom primers. The original pipeline was this. MiGEC was used to process raw reads and extract unique molecular identifiers, and MiXCR was used to find CDR3 positions. Recombination models were inferred per individual with the repgenHMM and IGoR tools using an EM algorithm. The analysis of shared clonotypes was done with the tcR package in R, with sharing normalized by the product of cloneset sizes. To study raw recombination without the effects of thymic and clonal selection, out-of-frame nonproductive sequences were analyzed. The public reads were quality trimmed at Q25 with fastp and then assembled into clones with MiXCR by TCRdb, keeping productive beta chains. Every entry covers one CDR3 protein and lists the most common genes and DNA from its rows. The V and J calls were not made by the authors but by TCRdb's processing. Within this sample are some 1,700,000 distinct CDR3 sequences, with around 29% of them counted one time only. More than 0.25% of the sample is taken by the ten largest.

This clonotype showed up just a few times. The specificity of this receptor is unknown. The input lacks base qualities; no much larger clone sits a single base away. The chain is assembled from TRBV4-1 and TRBJ2-1, with the D gene possibly TRBD1 or TRBD2, each one fitting 6 bases. The TCR sequence derives from a newborn girl in good health. Sequencing was performed on cord blood. The nucleotides are TGCGCCAGCAGCCAAGTAGGGGGAGGGCAGTTCTTC. Its translation reads: CASSQVGGGQFF.